The T cell receptor beta chain under discussion was sequenced for a study of cytomegalovirus exposure and HLA in healthy donors. Findings and caveats of the study: At a 0.05 false discovery rate, a later analysis found approximately 17,000 TCR beta sequences to be associated with HLA alleles.

It was with 60 Vbeta and 13 Jbeta primers that the PCR ran. Here immunoSEQ multiplex PCR was the method, and the copy in TCRdb shows in-frame clones only, minus some. The table shows about 140,000 clones, with approximately 84% occurring only once. Per germline, CDR1 MNHNY and CDR2 SVGAGI (reference sequence). CDR3 size: 15 residues. V was trimmed by 8 bases and J by 0 bases, leaving 17 bases between them. This clone has a handful of counts. Its target is unknown. The genes are TRBV6-6 and TRBJ2-7; tentatively, D is TRBD1 (5 bases). Sequencing used PBMCs. The sequence derives from a middle-aged woman in good health and CMV-seronegative. As DNA, the CDR3 is TGTGCCAGCGTGTCATTTAGGGGAAACTCCTACGAGCAGTACTTC. This encodes CASVSFRGNSYEQYF.